This TCR beta chain is drawn from a study of T cell repertoires in cytomegalovirus infection. Study background: A matching HLA type, together with CMV infection, was signaled by public TCR beta signatures.

A single record per CDR3 protein comes from TCRdb applying MiXCR to the reads. Of a few hundred thousand distinct CDR3 sequences detected, roughly 13% appear once; the ten largest clones hold 8.8%. This clonotype was observed a few times. Its specificity is not known. The CDR3 sequence is 14 residues long. The V end lost 1 base, the J end lost 5 bases, and 11 bases lay between the germline ends. Germline V gives CDR1 LGHDT, CDR2 YNNKEL (reference sequence). Overall study findings and caveats: Public TCR beta family frequency separated CMV-and-HLA carriers, including in an independent cohort. Across the ex vivo response, the dominant clonotypes were HLA-C-restricted CMV-specific TCR beta clonotypes.

The sample was PBMCs. The TCR was taken from a human donor in good health (CMV status not recorded). Some clones in this sample may be carry-over from other donors' samples. The chain employs TRBV3-1 and TRBJ1-1, with D perhaps matching TRBD1 (5 bases). The CDR3 protein is CASSQVQGGTEAFF. CDR3 bases: TGTGCCAGCAGCCAAGTGCAGGGTGGGACTGAAGCTTTCTTT. Using reference TRBV3-1 and TRBJ1-1 for the parts outside the CDR3, the full variable domain is DTAVSQTPKYLVTQMGNDKSIKCEQNLGHDTMYWYKQDSKKFLKIMFSYNNKELIINETVPNRFSPKSPDKAHLNLHINSLELGDSAVYFCASSQVQGGTEAFFGQGTRLTVV.